Shown below are 8 T cell receptor beta chains from a single sample sequenced in a study of radiation and T cells in renal cell carcinoma. Assay: immunoSEQ multiplex PCR; the TCRdb copy retains only in-frame clones and omits some. The sample consists of 130,000 to 150,000 clones, about 85% of them appearing once. Time point given: baseline pretreatment blood. The treatment denotes: 15 Gy SBRT to primary tumor, nephrectomy 4 weeks later. The source material was blood, sampled from a patient whose treatment included radiotherapy and nephrectomy. The receptors shown here come from a woman aged 70 to 79 with renal cell carcinoma.

The chain carries TRBV9 and TRBJ1-2, with 7 bases that match TRBD1. V shed 3 bases, J shed 7 bases, and the junction held 12 bases outside the gene matches. The CDR3 contains 15 residues. Germline CDR1 reads SGDLS; CDR2 reads YYNGEE. The CDR3 DNA reads as TGTGCCAGCAGCGGCCCCAGGGGGGCAAGGAGTGGCTACACCTTC. Amino acid sequence: CASSGPRGARSGYTF.

A few counts support this clone. The chain is built from TRBV19 and TRBJ1-2; 7 bases align to TRBD1. The CDR3 is 15 amino acids. The germline CDR1 and CDR2 sequences are LNHDA and SQIVND (reference sequence). The trim removed 1 base at V and 10 bases at J, leaving 12 bases unmatched. Written as DNA, the CDR3 is TGTGCCAGTAGTATAGGGGACGGGACAGAGCTCTTCTACACCTTC. Its translation: CASSIGDGTELFYTF.

The genes are TRBV9 and TRBJ2-1; D call uncertain. V was shortened by 4 bases and J by 0 bases, with 14 bases between the two germline ends. This CDR3 has 16 amino acids. Germline CDR1 is SGDLS and CDR2 is YYNGEE. CDR3 bases: TGTGCCAGCAGCTCCCAAGGGTGGAGCTCCTACAATGAGCAGTTCTTC. This sequence encodes CASSSQGWSSYNEQFF.

The chain is built from TRBV6-6 and TRBJ1-2; TRBD1 might be the D (5 bases). V was pared by 5 bases and J by 4 bases, with 8 bases between. The germline V gene encodes CDR1 MNHNY and CDR2 SVGAGI (reference sequence). The CDR3 covers 12 residues. CDR3 coding DNA: TGTGCCAGCAGTGGTGACAGCTATGGCTACACCTTC. Protein: CASSGDSYGYTF.

The chain recombines TRBV19 with TRBJ1-3, with D possibly being TRBD1 (5 bases). The CDR3 runs 17 residues. Trimming shortened V by 5 bases and J by 4 bases, and 21 bases separated the two germline ends. CDR1 and CDR2 (germline): LNHDA, SQIVND (reference sequence). The CDR3 sequence: CASSARVGGLLGNTIYF. As DNA, the CDR3 is TGTGCCAGTAGTGCCCGAGTGGGGGGACTTCTCGGAAACACCATATATTTT.

This clone was recorded a few times. This chain joins TRBV5-1 and TRBJ1-1; TRBD1 aligns across 7 bases. CDR3 length: 13 residues. Germline V gives CDR1 SGHRS, CDR2 YFSETQ. With 4 bases clipped from V and 7 bases from J, the junction kept 7 bases outside the gene matches. Here the CDR3 reads CASSRVTGYEAFF. The CDR3 region has the DNA TGCGCCAGCAGCCGAGTGACAGGGTATGAAGCTTTCTTT.

The chain has TRBV5-1 and TRBJ2-1, with 11 bases matching TRBD1. The CDR3 consists of 16 residues. Germline trimming cut 4 bases from V and 7 bases from J; bases unmatched to any gene: 10. The V gene's germline CDR1 is SGHRS and CDR2 YFSETQ. CDR3 in amino acids: CASSLTGTGGSNEQFF. CDR3 bases: TGCGCCAGCAGCCTGACCGGGACAGGGGGAAGTAATGAGCAGTTCTTC.

The chain joins TRBV28 to TRBJ1-2; tentative D call: TRBD1 (6 bases). The CDR3 runs to 15 residues. Deletions cut 3 bases from V and 4 bases from J, with 15 bases between. The V gene's germline CDR1 is MDHEN and CDR2 SYDVKM. CDR3 DNA: TGTGCCAGCAGTTTGGGCAGGGGATTAATCTATGGCTACACCTTC. This gives the protein CASSLGRGLIYGYTF.